The clone carrying this T cell receptor beta chain showed up many times. This entry is derived from a study of molecular identifiers for immune sequencing clone quantification. Making the bulk TCR libraries relied on previously described methods and listed TCR primers. Via MiXCR, TCRdb re-called the PCR reads, giving one row per CDR3 protein. The table lists a few hundred thousand distinct CDR3 sequences, 24% of them singletons. Using a CD8+CD4-CCR7+CD45RA+ phenotype, naive CD8 T cells were sorted. Sample: naive CD8+ T cells from blood, with Jurkat cell RNA spiked in. The subset was: FACS-sorted CD8+CD4-CCR7+CD45RA+ naive T cells. The clonotype comes from a human donor in good health. Some libraries in this study had Jurkat cell RNA spiked in.

CDR3 nucleotides: TGTGCCAGCAGCTTAAATTCTAATTTAGACGAGCAGTACTTC. It specifies CASSLNSNLDEQYF. The chain employs TRBV7-3 and TRBJ2-7, with D unclear. In germline, CDR1 is SGHTA, CDR2 FQGTGA. The CDR3 totals 14 residues. With 1 base removed from V and 5 bases from J, the gap between germline ends came to 12 bases.